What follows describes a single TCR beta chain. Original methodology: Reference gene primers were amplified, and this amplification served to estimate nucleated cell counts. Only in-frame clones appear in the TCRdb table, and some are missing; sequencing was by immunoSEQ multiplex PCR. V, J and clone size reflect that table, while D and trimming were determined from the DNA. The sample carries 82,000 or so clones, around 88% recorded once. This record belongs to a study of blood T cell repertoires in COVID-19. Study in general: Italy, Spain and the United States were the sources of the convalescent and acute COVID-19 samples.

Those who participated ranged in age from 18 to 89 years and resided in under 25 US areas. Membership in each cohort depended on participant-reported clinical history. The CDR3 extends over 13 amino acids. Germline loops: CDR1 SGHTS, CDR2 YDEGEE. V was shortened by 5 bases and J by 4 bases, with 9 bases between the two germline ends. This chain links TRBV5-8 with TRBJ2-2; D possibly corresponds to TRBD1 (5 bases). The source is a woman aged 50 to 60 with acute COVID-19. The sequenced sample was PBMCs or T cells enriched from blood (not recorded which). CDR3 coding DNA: TGTGCCAGCAGGGCAAGGGGCACCGGGGAGCTGTTTTTT. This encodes CASRARGTGELFF.